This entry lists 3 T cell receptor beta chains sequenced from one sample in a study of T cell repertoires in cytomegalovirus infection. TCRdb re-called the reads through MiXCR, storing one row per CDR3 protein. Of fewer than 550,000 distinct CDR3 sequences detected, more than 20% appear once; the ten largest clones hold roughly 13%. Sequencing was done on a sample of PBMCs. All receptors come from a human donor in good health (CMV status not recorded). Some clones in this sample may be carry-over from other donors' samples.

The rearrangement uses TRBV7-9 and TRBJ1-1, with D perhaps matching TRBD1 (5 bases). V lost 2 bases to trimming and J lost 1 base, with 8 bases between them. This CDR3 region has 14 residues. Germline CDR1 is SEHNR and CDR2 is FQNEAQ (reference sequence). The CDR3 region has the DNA TGTGCCAGCAGCTTACACGGGGGGAACACTGAAGCTTTCTTT. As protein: CASSLHGGNTEAFF.

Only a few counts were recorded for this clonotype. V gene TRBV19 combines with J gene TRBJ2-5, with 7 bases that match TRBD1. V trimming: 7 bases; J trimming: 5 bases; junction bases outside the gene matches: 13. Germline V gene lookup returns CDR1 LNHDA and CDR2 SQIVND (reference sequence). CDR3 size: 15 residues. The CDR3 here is CASKPSRGLGETQYF. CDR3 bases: TGTGCCAGTAAGCCAAGTAGGGGGCTGGGGGAGACCCAGTACTTC.

Here the CDR3 reads CASSHEQANYGYTF. In DNA, the CDR3 is TGTGCCAGCAGCCACGAACAGGCTAACTATGGCTACACCTTC. The genes are TRBV9 and TRBJ1-2, with D possibly TRBD1 on 5 matching bases. Trimming removed 4 bases at V and 0 bases at J, with 10 bases between. The germline V gene has CDR1 SGDLS and CDR2 YYNGEE. The CDR3 is 14 amino acids.